Shown below are 15 T cell receptor beta chains from a single sample sequenced in a study of shared clonotypes between healthy human individuals. Positively selected for CCR7, the CD45RO-negative cells used as naive CD8 cells excluded terminally differentiated effector memory CD45RA+ cells. Clones were read by immunoSEQ multiplex PCR, and TCRdb kept only the in-frame ones, dropping some. The top ten clones hold more than 20% of a sample with hundreds of thousands of clones, under 95% of them seen once. Sequenced material: naive CD8+ T cells sorted from blood. These receptor sequences come from a man aged 25 to 40 in good health.

The rearrangement links TRBV7-6 to TRBJ1-4; 8 bases fit TRBD1. The CDR3 spans 13 residues. V gave up 6 bases and J gave up 8 bases; unmatched junction bases: 5. Germline-derived CDR1 and CDR2 are SGHVS and FNYEAQ. CDR3 bases: TGTGCCAGCAGGGCGGGGACAGGAGAAAAACTGTTTTTT. This encodes CASRAGTGEKLFF.

J is TRBJ2-1 and V is TRBV10-2, with D maybe TRBD1 (6 bases). CDR1 WSHSY and CDR2 SAAADI come from the germline V gene. The CDR3 has 16 residues. The V end lost 3 bases, the J end lost 2 bases, and 14 bases lay between the germline ends. The chain's CDR3 is CASSDSTGSPYNEQFF. In nucleotides, the CDR3 is TGCGCCAGCAGTGACTCGACAGGCAGTCCCTACAATGAGCAGTTCTTC.

The rearrangement links TRBV30 to TRBJ2-2; the D is unclear. This CDR3 has 13 residues. V shed 1 base and J shed 4 bases, with 7 bases lying between them. Germline lookup yields CDR1 GTSNPN and CDR2 SVGIG (reference sequence). As DNA, the CDR3 is TGTGCCTGGAGTGAAGGGCGCACCGGGGAGCTGTTTTTT. Protein: CAWSEGRTGELFF. Full variable domain (missing parts from reference TRBV30 and TRBJ2-2): SQTIHQWPATLVQPVGSPLSLECTVEGTSNPNLYWYRQAAGRGLQLLFYSVGIGQISSEVPQNLSASRPQDRQFILSSKKLLLSDSGFYLCAWSEGRTGELFFGEGSRLTVL.

The V gene is TRBV12-1, the J gene TRBJ2-1; TRBD2, as called in the table, went unchecked against the DNA. TRBV12-1 is listed as a pseudogene. This CDR3 is 17 amino acids long. The CDR3 reads CASSCSRASGSYNEQFF. CDR3 in DNA: TGTGCCAGCAGCTGCAGCCGGGCTAGCGGTTCCTACAATGAGCAGTTCTTC.

Only one count was recorded for this clone. The gene calls are TRBV5-6 and TRBJ2-7, with D hard to call. Germline V CDR1 and CDR2: SGHDT, YYEEEE. The CDR3 length is 13 residues. V was clipped by 1 base and J by 1 base, with 6 bases between them. This CDR3 is CASSLSLSYEQYF. The CDR3 nucleotides read TGTGCCAGCAGCTTGAGCCTGTCCTACGAGCAGTACTTC.

The chain joins TRBV5-1 to TRBJ2-5, with D perhaps being TRBD1 or TRBD2 (6 bases each). The CDR3 has 18 residues. Germline CDR1 and CDR2: SGHRS and YFSETQ. Between the trimmed V and J ends, which lost 0 bases and 0 bases, there was a span of 18 bases. The CDR3 sequence is CASSLDPRGGGYQETQYF. The CDR3 DNA reads as TGCGCCAGCAGCTTGGATCCCAGGGGTGGAGGGTACCAAGAGACCCAGTACTTC. Drawing the rest from reference TRBV5-1 and TRBJ2-5, the complete variable domain is KAGVTQTPRYLIKTRGQQVTLSCSPISGHRSVSWYQQTPGQGLQFLFEYFSETQRNKGNFPGRFSGRQFSNSRSEMNVSTLELGDSALYLCASSLDPRGGGYQETQYFGPGTRLLVL.

CDR3 loop: CASSLGLYNEQFF. In DNA form, the CDR3 reads TGTGCCAGCAGCTTAGGGCTGTACAATGAGCAGTTCTTC. The chain combines TRBV7-3 with TRBJ2-1; D ambiguous. CDR3 length: 13 amino acids. V lost 2 bases, J lost 4 bases, and 6 bases lay in between. The germline CDR1 and CDR2 sequences are SGHTA and FQGTGA.

The chain uses TRBV5-6 and TRBJ1-5; possibly TRBD1 for D (5 bases). Germline V gives CDR1 SGHDT, CDR2 YYEEEE. V shed 4 bases and J shed 7 bases, with 12 bases lying between them. The CDR3 is 13 residues long. CDR3 sequence (DNA): TGTGCCAGCAGCGGAGGGGCATCCCAGCCCCAGCATTTT. It specifies CASSGGASQPQHF.

The gene calls are TRBV13 and TRBJ2-7; D not certain. The V end was cut by 0 bases, the J end by 4 bases, with 7 bases between. Germline lookup yields CDR1 PRHDT and CDR2 FYEKMQ (reference sequence). This CDR3 spans 13 amino acids. The CDR3 sequence is CASSLGRKYEQYF. Here the CDR3 DNA reads TGTGCCAGCAGCTTAGGACGGAAATACGAGCAGTACTTC.

The genes are TRBV19 and TRBJ2-1; TRBD2 agrees at 10 bases. The CDR3 covers 18 residues. CDR1 is LNHDA, CDR2 SQIVND, per germline (reference sequence). The V gene end was trimmed by 2 bases and the J gene end by 8 bases; junction bases not matched to a gene: 15. CDR3 nucleotide sequence: TGTGCCAGTAGTATATCCAGCGGGAGGGCCATTTTACACGATGAGCAGTTCTTC. Protein: CASSISSGRAILHDEQFF.

The J gene is TRBJ2-3, the V gene TRBV11-2, with a weak D call TRBD2 (6 bases). The CDR3 totals 15 residues. Germline lookup yields CDR1 SGHAT and CDR2 FQNNGV. V lost 0 bases and J 3 bases, leaving 10 bases between the germline ends. The CDR3 region has the DNA TGTGCCAGCAGCTTAGATGTGGGGGGAACAGATACGCAGTATTTT. Residues: CASSLDVGGTDTQYF.

The gene calls are TRBV4-2 and TRBJ2-5, with 10 bases fitting TRBD1. The CDR3 extends over 16 amino acids. The ends lost 5 bases at V and 4 bases at J; junction bases unmatched: 10. Per the germline V gene, CDR1 is LGHNA and CDR2 is YNFKEQ. This chain's CDR3 is CASSSRLGTGVETQYF. The CDR3 nucleotides read TGTGCCAGCAGCAGCCGGCTGGGGACAGGGGTAGAGACCCAGTACTTC.

The rearrangement links TRBV28 to TRBJ2-1, with no clear D. The CDR3 extends over 13 amino acids. Trimming stripped 3 bases from V and 2 bases from J, with 5 bases between. Germline-derived CDR1 and CDR2 are MDHEN and SYDVKM. The CDR3 region has the DNA TGTGCCAGCAGTTTCGGCACCTACAATGAGCAGTTCTTC. This translates into CASSFGTYNEQFF.

This clone was recorded a few times. The chain is built from TRBV27 and TRBJ1-2, with TRBD1 matching 8 bases. Germline-derived CDR1 and CDR2 are MNHEY and SMNVEV (reference sequence). Trimming took 6 bases from V and 11 from J; bases not matched to a gene: 8. This CDR3 has 12 residues. CDR3 in DNA: TGTGCCAGCAGCCCCAGGGGGCGCGGATACACCTTC. Translation gives CASSPRGRGYTF.

V gene TRBV7-8 combines with J gene TRBJ2-2; tentatively, D is TRBD2 (5 bases). Deletions cut 2 bases from V and 6 bases from J, with 10 bases between. Germline V gene lookup returns CDR1 SGHVS and CDR2 FQNEAQ. CDR3 length: 14 amino acids. The CDR3 loop reads CASSLSGSAGELFF. The CDR3 bases are TGTGCCAGCAGCTTATCGGGGTCAGCCGGGGAGCTGTTTTTT.